This TCR beta chain came from a study of control samples from healthy donors and cancer patients. Germline trimming cut 3 bases from V and 9 bases from J; bases unmatched to any gene: 10. CDR3 size: 15 residues. Germline values: CDR1 SNHLY, CDR2 FYNNEI. Method: immunoSEQ multiplex PCR; TCRdb's copy keeps in-frame clones and lacks some. The table records about 94,000 clones, about nine tenths of them present only once. The gene calls are TRBV2 and TRBJ1-3; 8 bases map to TRBD1. The sequence was collected from a woman under 30 in good health. The source material was blood. CDR3: CASSDPGGLHTTIYF. CDR3 DNA: TGTGCCAGCAGTGATCCAGGGGGCCTCCACACCACCATATATTTT.